This T cell receptor beta chain originates from a study of cytomegalovirus exposure and HLA in healthy donors. Findings and limits, study-wide: Later, TCR association rates were found to vary by HLA locus, highest for DRB1 and lowest for HLA-C.

Regarding this clone: What it recognizes is unknown. At one boundary the junction diverges from the germline segment, which might be a read error.

This CDR3 contains 14 residues. Germline V gene sequence: CDR1 LNHNV, CDR2 YYDKDF (reference sequence). The study ran its PCR with 60 Vbeta and 13 Jbeta primers. TCRdb keeps only in-frame clones here, not all; method: immunoSEQ multiplex PCR. Of about 160,000 clones detected, around 78% appear once; the ten largest clones hold about 1%. The sample was PBMCs. The sequence was collected from a woman between 35 and 50 years old in good health and CMV-seronegative. This chain joins TRBV15 and TRBJ1-2; D gene ambiguous. CDR3 nucleotide sequence: TGTGTCACCAGCAGAGATCACTCTAACTATGGCTACACCTTC. Protein: CVTSRDHSNYGYTF.